Below are 15 T cell receptor beta chains sequenced from a single sample in a study of naive and memory T cell subsets. An equimolar mix of two oligonucleotides served as the beta constant-region primer for TRBC1 and TRBC2. Nested alpha and beta constant-region primers with the SP2 primer drove four PCR rounds on ligated cDNA. A single record per CDR3 protein comes from TCRdb applying MiXCR to the UMI-ligation and nested PCR reads. The sample includes tens of thousands of distinct CDR3 sequences, approximately 18% of them seen just once. The sequenced sample consisted of effector memory CD4+ T cells from blood. Stated subset: effector memory, CD45RA- CD27-. All receptors derive from a human donor in good health.

This clonotype was seen a few times. This rearrangement joins TRBV7-2 to TRBJ2-7, with TRBD2 matching over 12 bases. The CDR3 length is 14 residues. Trimming removed 4 bases from V and 6 bases from J; junction bases left unmatched: 4. In germline, CDR1 is SGHTA, CDR2 FQGNSA. CDR3 nucleotides: TGTGCCAGCAGCTCACTAGCGGGAGGTGGCGAGCAGTACTTC. Translated, it gives CASSSLAGGGEQYF.

This clonotype is judged large. This chain joins TRBV29-1 and TRBJ2-3; D call uncertain. Looked up from germline, CDR1 is SQVTM and CDR2 is ANQGSEA. With 7 bases removed from V and 3 bases from J, the gap between germline ends came to 5 bases. This CDR3 is built from 10 residues. This CDR3 is CSGLTDTQYF. CDR3 DNA: TGCAGCGGGTTAACAGATACGCAGTATTTT.

Only a few counts were recorded for this clonotype. The V call is TRBV5-4, the J call TRBJ1-1; TRBD1 agrees at 7 bases. With 5 bases clipped from V and 4 bases from J, the junction kept 23 bases outside the gene matches. This CDR3 contains 19 residues. The germline CDR1 and CDR2 sequences are SGHNT and YYREEE (reference sequence). CDR3 DNA: TGTGCCAGCAGACCCTTTATACGACAGGGTAGGGCCGTAACCACTGAAGCTTTCTTT. This codes for CASRPFIRQGRAVTTEAFF.

This clonotype was recorded at least ten times. The rearrangement uses TRBV11-3 and TRBJ2-1, with no clear D. Germline V gene lookup returns CDR1 SGHNT and CDR2 YENEEA. The CDR3 is 15 residues long. V shed 0 bases and J shed 7 bases, with 13 bases lying between them. In DNA form, the CDR3 reads TGTGCCAGCAGCTTAGATTACGGAGTAGTAAATGAGCAGTTCTTC. This encodes CASSLDYGVVNEQFF.

This chain connects TRBV6-2 or TRBV6-3 to TRBJ1-3; weak D call: TRBD1 (5 bases). The CDR3 has 15 residues. In germline, CDR1 is MNHEY, CDR2 SVGEGT. Between the trimmed V and J ends, which lost 4 bases and 4 bases, there was a span of 14 bases. CDR3 protein: CASSSAGTTGNTIYF. CDR3 nucleotide sequence: TGTGCCAGCAGTTCGGCCGGGACTACAGGAAACACCATATATTTT.

The chain combines TRBV2 with TRBJ1-6; 9 positions agree with TRBD1. The length of the CDR3 is 15 residues. Germline CDR1 is SNHLY and CDR2 is FYNNEI. Germline trimming cut 6 bases from V and 10 bases from J; bases unmatched to any gene: 10. The CDR3 reads CASRGGTGRSSPLHF. CDR3 DNA: TGTGCCAGCAGGGGAGGGACAGGGCGTAGCTCACCCCTCCACTTT.

The V call is TRBV28, the J call TRBJ2-2, with 8 bases aligning to TRBD2. The CDR3 has 14 amino acids. Germline-derived CDR1 and CDR2 are MDHEN and SYDVKM. Trimming at V came to 5 bases and at J to 13 bases, leaving 12 bases not matched to a gene. The CDR3 coding sequence is TGTGCCAGCAGTGCCGGACTAGCTAGGGACTGGCTGTTTTTT. This codes for CASSAGLARDWLFF. Full variable domain (outside the CDR3, taken from reference TRBV28 and TRBJ2-2): DVKVTQSSRYLVKRTGEKVFLECVQDMDHENMFWYRQDPGLGLRLIYFSYDVKMKEKGDIPEGYSVSREKKERFSLILESASTNQTSMYLCASSAGLARDWLFFGEGSRLTVL.

This clonotype was seen a few times. This chain connects TRBV19 to TRBJ2-3, with 11 positions matching TRBD2. In germline, CDR1 is LNHDA, CDR2 SQIVND (reference sequence). This CDR3 has 15 amino acids. After removal of 2 bases from V and 5 bases from J, the junction contained 3 bases not matched to a gene. The CDR3 DNA sequence: TGTGCCAGTAGTATAACTAGCGGGAGTATAGATACGCAGTATTTT. Its protein is CASSITSGSIDTQYF.

This clonotype came up a few times. This rearrangement joins TRBV30 to TRBJ1-4; D call uncertain. CDR1 is GTSNPN and CDR2 is SVGIG in the germline V gene (reference sequence). The CDR3 totals 13 residues. V lost 4 bases and J lost 5, with 11 bases in between. The CDR3 region has the DNA TGTGCCTGGATGGGTCAGGTCAATGAAAAACTGTTTTTT. This codes for CAWMGQVNEKLFF.

The genes are TRBV5-1 and TRBJ1-1; 7 bases line up with TRBD1. The CDR3 loop spans 15 amino acids. V lost 2 bases to trimming and J lost 12 bases; unmatched junction nucleotides: 16. The V gene's germline CDR1 is SGHRS and CDR2 YFSETQ. The CDR3 bases are TGCGCCAGCAGCTTAGGCTCCGGGACAGCCCTTATGACTTTCTTT. Protein: CASSLGSGTALMTFF.

The rearrangement links TRBV6-6 to TRBJ2-1, with D tentatively TRBD1 (5 bases). V was trimmed by 5 bases and J by 4 bases, leaving 9 bases between them. From germline, CDR1 is MNHNY and CDR2 SVGAGI (reference sequence). This CDR3 has 13 residues. CDR3 protein: CASSRDSYNEQFF. The CDR3 DNA reads as TGTGCCAGCAGTAGAGACAGTTACAATGAGCAGTTCTTC.

The chain couples TRBV28 to TRBJ2-3, with D maybe TRBD1 (6 bases). Between the trimmed V and J ends, which lost 2 bases and 0 bases, there was a span of 33 bases. The germline gives CDR1 MDHEN, CDR2 SYDVKM. There are 23 residues in the CDR3. CDR3 protein: CASSLGLYGIGGDPGVSTDTQYF. CDR3 nucleotide sequence: TGTGCCAGCAGTTTAGGGCTCTACGGAATTGGGGGTGACCCAGGGGTTAGCACAGATACGCAGTATTTT.

This clonotype has a handful of counts. The J gene is TRBJ2-2, the V gene TRBV24-1; D possibly corresponds to TRBD2 (5 bases). This CDR3 is 15 amino acids long. Germline CDR1 reads KGHDR; CDR2 reads SFDVKD. Trimming pared 1 base from V and 3 bases from J, leaving 8 bases between. The CDR3 is CATSDFTRDTGELFF. As DNA, the CDR3 is TGTGCCACCAGTGATTTCACTAGAGACACCGGGGAGCTGTTTTTT.

V is TRBV9 and J is TRBJ2-1, with TRBD1 identical over 9 bases. V shed 3 bases, J shed 6 bases, and the junction held 1 base outside the gene matches. The CDR3 runs 13 residues. Germline V gene data show CDR1 as SGDLS and CDR2 as YYNGEE. CDR3 DNA sequence: TGTGCCAGCAGCGCGGGACAGGGCAATGAGCAGTTCTTC. Protein product: CASSAGQGNEQFF.

This clonotype was seen a few times. J is TRBJ2-3 and V is TRBV4-3, with TRBD1 matching over 7 bases. There are 16 residues in the CDR3. J lost 3 bases, V lost 6 bases, and 12 bases had no gene match. CDR1 is LGHNA, CDR2 YSLEER, per germline. CDR3 coding DNA: TGCGCCAGCAGTCCTCTTCCGGGACAGTTGACAGATACGCAGTATTTT. Its protein product is CASSPLPGQLTDTQYF.